This T cell receptor beta chain was sequenced for a study of blood T cell repertoires in COVID-19 (dated by TCRdb to 2020 to 2022). Describing the broader study: The collaborator samples originated in the United States, Italy and Spain and spanned the acute and convalescent phases of COVID-19. The material from the prospective study consisted of cDNA or gDNA derived from T cells, B-cell-depleted T cells, or PBMCs. Subjects who had been exposed to COVID-19, were actively infected with it, or had recovered from it provided the deeply sampled blood TCRbeta repertoires that made up the dataset. The repertoires were released in a freely available public database intended as a resource for research on the immune response to SARS-CoV-2. Samples came from the ongoing ImmuneRACE study (first 160 participants) plus 1,254 subjects from 6 global collaborators. Sample metadata almost always included a de-identified subject ID, COVID-19 status, age in years and sex. Where available, HLA class I and class II types were obtained from metadata supplied by the sample provider rather than from assay-based typing. The paper as a whole reports these results and caveats: How much clinical and demographic metadata was included differed by source and by participant, and the metadata was provided uncurated.

Enrolling through a virtual design, the prospective study's participants ranged in age from roughly 18 to 100 years and lived across 24 United States geographic areas. Cohort assignment in the prospective study relied on participant-reported clinical history from a screening survey and a study questionnaire. Recovered participants in ImmuneRACE Cohort 3 were defined as having two consecutive negative NP/OP PCR tests, clearance from a healthcare professional, or resolution of symptoms. Each participant in the prospective study had whole blood, serum and a nasopharyngeal or oropharyngeal swab collected by mobile phlebotomists. Prospective study participants could optionally give additional blood draws and questionnaires over an approximately 2-month period. Prospective study blood samples were shipped either frozen or at room temperature before DNA extraction. CDR1 and CDR2 were assigned from the germline V gene as SNHLY and FYNNEI. From cysteine to phenylalanine, the CDR3 is 12 amino acids long. The kept DNA is CDR3 alone, 36 bases in frame from the first base. V was cut back by 3 bases and J by 5 bases, leaving a gap of 7 bases between them.

Note on this clone: Its specific antigen is unknown. No clone much larger than this one lies a single base away; base qualities are absent.

TCRbeta CDR3 regions were amplified from genomic DNA by means of the immunoSEQ Assay, a bias-controlled multiplex PCR. In the authors' own workflow: Nucleated cell counts per sample were estimated from amplification of reference gene primers within the assay. Sequence reads were collapsed and filtered to measure the absolute abundance of every unique TCRbeta CDR3 rearrangement. Productive Simpson clonality was computed per sample as the square root of Simpson's diversity index over productive rearrangements. As stored in TCRdb, this immuneACCESS dataset retains in-frame rearrangements with V and J assigned. A fraction of the clones does not appear; measured against another copy, unresolved V genes explain less than half of the discrepancy, and the remainder lacks a known reason. V, J and clone size are taken as reported in that table, and D and trimming were inferred from the DNA itself. This sample lists 150,000 to 200,000 clones; about 79% were detected once. The ten largest make up around 15% of the sample.

Sequencing was performed on PBMCs or T cells enriched from blood (not recorded which). This TCR was recovered from a man aged 50 or older who had recovered from COVID-19. Recombination linked TRBV2 to TRBJ1-2; the D gene is possibly TRBD1, with 6 bases matching. The bases read TGTGCCAGCAGTGACAGGGGTTATGGCTACACCTTC. Translated, this is CASSDRGYGYTF.